Each of the 23 T cell receptor beta chains below was sequenced from the same sample in a study of human T cells and chemical hapten exposure. This sample's time point: patch test 2, 6 weeks after DPC sensitization. Sample treatment: therapeutic diphenylcyclopropenone sensitization with weekly scalp DPC. TCRdb ran MiXCR on the RACE reads and lists one entry per CDR3 protein. The data hold 80,000 to 100,000 distinct CDR3 sequences, with roughly a tenth observed a single time. The sample in question was whole blood, obtained in connection with sensitization to the hapten diphenylcyclopropenone (DPC). All receptors come from a woman aged 40 to 50 with alopecia areata. Some clones in this sample may be carry-over from other donors' samples.

This chain links TRBV12-3 or TRBV12-4 with TRBJ2-3, with D perhaps matching TRBD2 (5 bases). The CDR3 spans 15 residues. Trimming stripped 4 bases from V and 0 bases from J, with 11 bases between. The CDR3 nucleotides read TGTGCCAGCAGTTATGCTGGGAGAAGCACAGATACGCAGTATTTT. Translated: CASSYAGRSTDTQYF.

The CDR3 DNA reads TGCAGCGTTGACAGGGGGCTGTCTGAAGCTTTCTTT. Protein sequence: CSVDRGLSEAFF. The chain employs TRBV29-1 and TRBJ1-1; TRBD1 aligns across 8 bases. Germline V lookup: CDR1 SQVTM, CDR2 ANQGSEA. V lost 3 bases, J lost 6 bases, and 3 bases stayed unmatched. The CDR3 sequence is 12 residues long.

This clonotype has a handful of counts. The gene calls are TRBV29-1 and TRBJ2-3; 11 nucleotides agree with TRBD2. This CDR3 comprises 15 residues. The V gene end was trimmed by 4 bases and the J gene end by 1 base; junction bases not matched to a gene: 4. The germline CDR1 and CDR2 sequences are SQVTM and ANQGSEA. This CDR3 reads CSVAGTSGGTDTQYF. The CDR3 DNA follows: TGCAGCGTTGCCGGGACTAGCGGTGGCACAGATACGCAGTATTTT.

This clonotype has at least ten counts. The V call is TRBV7-9, the J call TRBJ1-5; unclear D gene. The CDR3 sequence is 15 residues long. Germline V gene data show CDR1 as SEHNR and CDR2 as FQNEAQ (reference sequence). V lost 6 bases to trimming and J lost 2 bases, with 14 bases between them. The CDR3 spells CASSPRENGNQPQHF. CDR3 nucleotide sequence: TGTGCCAGCAGTCCTAGGGAAAACGGCAATCAGCCCCAGCATTTT. Drawing the rest from reference TRBV7-9 and TRBJ1-5, the complete variable domain is DTGVSQNPRHKITKRGQNVTFRCDPISEHNRLYWYRQTLGQGPEFLTYFQNEAQLEKSRLLSDRFSAERPKGSFSTLEIQRTEQGDSAMYLCASSPRENGNQPQHFGDGTRLSIL.

J is TRBJ2-1 and V is TRBV5-1; 11 bases are a match to TRBD2. The V gene's germline CDR1 is SGHRS and CDR2 YFSETQ. The CDR3 extends over 19 amino acids. J gave up 4 bases and V 4 bases, and 16 bases lay outside the gene matches. In nucleotides, the CDR3 is TGCGCCAGCAGCCGGAAGCTGTATAGCGGGAGGGATACGTACAATGAGCAGTTCTTC. This gives the protein CASSRKLYSGRDTYNEQFF.

This clonotype was recorded at least ten times. The chain combines TRBV20-1 with TRBJ2-3, with D possibly matching TRBD1 (6 bases). Germline V gives CDR1 DFQATT, CDR2 SNEGSKA (reference sequence). This CDR3 has 15 amino acids. V shed 2 bases and J shed 2 bases, with 14 bases lying between them. The CDR3 DNA follows: TGCAGTGCTAGAAATCCTGACAGGCTCACAGATACGCAGTATTTT. It is translated as CSARNPDRLTDTQYF.

This clonotype was picked up many times. This sequence joins TRBV7-9 and TRBJ2-3, with D uncertain. This CDR3 is built from 17 residues. The germline V and J ends were trimmed by 0 bases and 6 bases, with 19 bases remaining between them. From germline, CDR1 is SEHNR and CDR2 FQNEAQ (reference sequence). In DNA, the CDR3 is TGTGCCAGCAGCTTAGCCCCCGGGCAGGCGACCCGTGATACGCAGTATTTT. It yields the protein CASSLAPGQATRDTQYF. The full variable domain, completed using reference TRBV7-9 and TRBJ2-3, is DTGVSQNPRHKITKRGQNVTFRCDPISEHNRLYWYRQTLGQGPEFLTYFQNEAQLEKSRLLSDRFSAERPKGSFSTLEIQRTEQGDSAMYLCASSLAPGQATRDTQYFGPGTRLTVL.

This clonotype was recorded only once. Germline is not matched at one junction end, which may reflect a read error. The chain couples TRBV7-3 to TRBJ2-7; D gene ambiguous. The CDR3 spans 15 residues. CDR1 and CDR2 (germline): SGHTA, FQGTGA. The CDR3 nucleotides are TGTACCAGCAGCTTAAAGGCTAGTTCTGCCTACGAGCAGTACTTC. It translates to CTSSLKASSAYEQYF.

The genes are TRBV19 and TRBJ2-1, with D possibly matching TRBD1 (5 bases). The CDR3 runs to 12 residues. Germline V gene sequence: CDR1 LNHDA, CDR2 SQIVND (reference sequence). Trimming pared 4 bases from V and 9 bases from J, leaving 10 bases between. The CDR3, as DNA: TGTGCCAGTAGTACAGGGCTGGGTGAGCAGTTCTTC. It yields the protein CASSTGLGEQFF.

This clonotype occurred many times. The chain employs TRBV6-2 or TRBV6-3 and TRBJ2-3, with D hard to call. The CDR3 is 15 amino acids. Trimming pared 7 bases from V and 3 bases from J, leaving 17 bases between. Per germline, CDR1 MNHEY and CDR2 SVGEGT. This CDR3 is CASTQVRLSTDTQYF. DNA of the CDR3: TGTGCCAGCACCCAAGTGCGCCTTTCAACAGATACGCAGTATTTT.

The sample holds many counts of this clonotype. CDR3 residues: CASSLGTGTGTYEQYF. CDR3 bases: TGCGCCAGCAGCCTCGGGACCGGGACTGGAACCTACGAGCAGTACTTC. V gene TRBV4-3 combines with J gene TRBJ2-7; the D gene is possibly TRBD2 (6 bases). In germline, CDR1 is LGHNA, CDR2 YSLEER. The CDR3 loop spans 16 amino acids. Between the trimmed V and J ends, which lost 4 bases and 2 bases, there was a span of 18 bases.

This clonotype came up a few times. The chain employs TRBV13 and TRBJ2-1, with 8 bases that match TRBD1. Trimming cost V 3 bases and J 4 bases; bases outside gene matches: 11. The CDR3 is made up of 17 amino acids. Germline CDR1 PRHDT, CDR2 FYEKMQ (reference sequence). CDR3 bases: TGTGCCAGCAGCTTGGGCAGGGGGCAAGGAGATTACAATGAGCAGTTCTTC. It yields the protein CASSLGRGQGDYNEQFF.

This clonotype occurred many times. The chain has TRBV6-1 and TRBJ2-5; D is uncertain. The germline V gene encodes CDR1 MNHNS and CDR2 SASEGT. The ends were cut back, 1 base at V and 8 bases at J, with 8 bases in the middle. The CDR3 covers 12 residues. CDR3 nucleotides: TGTGCCAGCAGTGAAGTCACGGTAACCCAGTACTTC. Its translation: CASSEVTVTQYF.

The V and J genes are TRBV7-6 and TRBJ2-3, with D perhaps matching TRBD1 or TRBD2 (5 bases each). This CDR3 spans 13 amino acids. The V gene lost 1 base and the J gene lost 5 bases, with 7 bases spanning the gap. The germline V gene has CDR1 SGHVS and CDR2 FNYEAQ. CDR3 sequence reads: CASSLVGGDTQYF. For the CDR3, the DNA is TGTGCCAGCAGCTTAGTTGGGGGAGATACGCAGTATTTT.

This clonotype has a handful of counts. As DNA, the CDR3 is TGCAGCGTTGAGGGGGGTGAGGACACTGAAGCTTTCTTT. Protein product: CSVEGGEDTEAFF. The V and J genes are TRBV29-1 and TRBJ1-1, with D maybe TRBD1 (5 bases). V lost 3 bases, J lost 3 bases, and 11 bases lay in between. The germline gives CDR1 SQVTM, CDR2 ANQGSEA. CDR3 size: 13 residues.

This clonotype was counted many times. This CDR3 is CVIEGGPGELFF. Here the CDR3 DNA reads TGTGTCATAGAGGGGGGTCCCGGGGAGCTGTTTTTT. The chain uses TRBV28 and TRBJ2-2; D could derive from TRBD1 or TRBD2 (6 bases each). CDR1 MDHEN and CDR2 SYDVKM come from the germline V gene. The CDR3 has 12 residues.

The sample holds many counts of this clonotype. The gene calls are TRBV27 and TRBJ1-6; no reliable D call. The CDR3 covers 13 residues. The V and J ends lost 3 bases and 7 bases respectively, with 7 bases between them. Germline values: CDR1 MNHEY, CDR2 SMNVEV (reference sequence). This CDR3 is CASSFMSNSPLHF. CDR3 DNA sequence: TGTGCCAGCAGTTTTATGAGCAATTCACCCCTCCACTTT.

The rearrangement links TRBV20-1 to TRBJ1-1; the D is unclear. This CDR3 has 12 amino acids. Germline V CDR1 and CDR2: DFQATT, SNEGSKA (reference sequence). V was pared by 6 bases and J by 0 bases, with 8 bases between. The chain's CDR3 is CSAPPMNTEAFF. CDR3 DNA sequence: TGCAGTGCCCCCCCCATGAACACTGAAGCTTTCTTT.

This clonotype is medium-sized within its sample. The chain is built from TRBV20-1 and TRBJ1-1, with TRBD1 matching over 10 bases. The CDR3 totals 12 residues. Trimming removed 7 bases from V and 3 bases from J; junction bases left unmatched: 2. Germline V gene data show CDR1 as DFQATT and CDR2 as SNEGSKA (reference sequence). The CDR3 DNA sequence: TGCAGTGTTGGGACAGGGGACACTGAAGCTTTCTTT. Its translation: CSVGTGDTEAFF.

The chain links TRBV7-2 to TRBJ2-5, with D unclear. Germline V CDR1 and CDR2: SGHTA, FQGNSA. V was pared by 4 bases and J by 4 bases, with 13 bases between. The CDR3 runs 14 residues. This CDR3 reads CASSSYGRGETQYF. The CDR3 nucleotides are TGTGCCAGCAGCTCCTACGGCCGCGGAGAGACCCAGTACTTC.

This clonotype was seen ten or more times. This CDR3 is CASRSFRTDTQYF. In nucleotides, the CDR3 is TGTGCCAGCAGGAGTTTCCGCACAGATACGCAGTATTTT. This rearrangement joins TRBV6-6 to TRBJ2-3; unclear D gene. The CDR3 extends over 13 amino acids. V lost 6 bases and J 1 base, leaving 8 bases between the germline ends. Germline V gives CDR1 MNHNY, CDR2 SVGAGI (reference sequence).

This clonotype was seen many times. The rearrangement uses TRBV20-1 and TRBJ2-1; 7 bases fit TRBD2. V lost 2 bases and J lost 2; bases outside the gene matches: 0. The CDR3 consists of 13 residues. Germline loops: CDR1 DFQATT, CDR2 SNEGSKA (reference sequence). In nucleotides, the CDR3 is TGCAGTGCTAGACGGGGGGCCTACAATGAGCAGTTCTTC. It encodes CSARRGAYNEQFF.

The gene calls are TRBV6-5 and TRBJ2-7; D may be TRBD2 (5 bases). This CDR3 has 13 amino acids. Trimming stripped 10 bases from V and 4 bases from J, with 17 bases between. Germline CDR1 is MNHEY and CDR2 is SVGAGI. The CDR3 DNA follows: TGTGCCATCCCGGAGGTCAATGGGTACGAGCAGTACTTC. This gives the protein CAIPEVNGYEQYF.